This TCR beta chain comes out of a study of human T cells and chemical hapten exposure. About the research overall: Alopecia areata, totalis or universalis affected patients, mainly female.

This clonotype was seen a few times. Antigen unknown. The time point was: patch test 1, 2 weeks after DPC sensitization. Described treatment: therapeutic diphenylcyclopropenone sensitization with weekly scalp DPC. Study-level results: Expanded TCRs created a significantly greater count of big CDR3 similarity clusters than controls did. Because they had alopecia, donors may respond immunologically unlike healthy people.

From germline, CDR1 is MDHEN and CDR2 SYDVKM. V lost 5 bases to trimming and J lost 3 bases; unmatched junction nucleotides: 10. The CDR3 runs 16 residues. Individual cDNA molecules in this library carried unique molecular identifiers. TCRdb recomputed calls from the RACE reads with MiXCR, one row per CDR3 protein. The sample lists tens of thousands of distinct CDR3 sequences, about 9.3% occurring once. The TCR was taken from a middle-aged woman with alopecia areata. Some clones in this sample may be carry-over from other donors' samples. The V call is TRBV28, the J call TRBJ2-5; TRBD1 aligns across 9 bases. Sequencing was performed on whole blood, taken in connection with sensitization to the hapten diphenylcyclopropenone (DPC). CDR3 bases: TGTGCCAGCAGTCAAAATCCGGGACAGGGAAAAGAGACCCAGTACTTC. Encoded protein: CASSQNPGQGKETQYF.